This T cell receptor (beta chain) was retrieved from a study of shared clonotypes between healthy human individuals (dated by TCRdb to 2019 to 2021). For the wider study: Three men and a couple of women, aged 18 to 49 years, made up the cohort. Each donor's leukapheresis produced roughly between roughly 0.85 and 9 billion PBMCs. Per donor, three plates each were used for CD4 naive and CD4 memory, two for CD8 naive, and one for CD8 memory. To increase sequencing depth and limit assay-specific biases, TCR repertoire library preparation and sequencing were carried out by different laboratories using diverse techniques. Blood TCR repertoires of about five healthy adults were deeply sequenced to estimate repertoire size and the extent of clonotype sharing between individuals.

Healthy HIV-negative adults with no recently reported acute infections or vaccinations were included as donors. Every donor was a Caucasian adult living in Nashville, Tennessee, USA. Magnetic negative selection was used to enrich CD4+ T cells, after which naive cells were positively selected on CD45RA and the negative fraction became the memory subset. Blood was obtained by leukapheresis, after which PBMCs were separated by Ficoll-Histopaque density gradient centrifugation and cryopreserved in liquid nitrogen vapor phase. Analytical flow cytometry was used to check the purity and quantity of every magnetically sorted T cell population. Genomic DNA was isolated from every sorted fraction and measured by UV absorbance on a Nanodrop 2000c. The germline V gene encodes CDR1 SGHDT and CDR2 YYEEEE. Trimming takes 1 base from V and 6 bases from J, and the germline ends sit 10 bases apart. Inclusive of the bounding cysteine and phenylalanine, the CDR3 is 13 residues long. The CDR3 DNA has 39 bases and is translated from base 1.

TCR CDR3 regions were amplified from genomic DNA by multiplex PCR using the deep immunoSEQ assay. Genomic DNA extracted from each cell subset was distributed evenly over all wells of several immunoSEQ 96-well plates, and each plate served as one replicate. For sorted subsets, approximately 190 ng of genomic DNA, equivalent to tens of thousands of T cell genomes, went into each replicate PCR. The purified libraries were quantified using a Qubit 3.0 fluorometer, sized with a Bioanalyzer 2100, and then quantified again using the KAPA Library Quantification kit. Every immunoSEQ 96-well plate was sequenced on a dedicated single-read 150-cycle Illumina NextSeq 550 flow cell. Regarding the original processing steps: Because the immunoSEQ output included only junctional sequences and no quality scores, the filtering could not be the same as the filtering used for full-length reads. To assign V/J genes and CDR3, sequences were annotated against IMGT germline references using PyIR, a Python wrapper for IgBLAST v1.9. Reads were removed for weak V/J assignments (E-value above 1e-6), missing CDR3, stop codons, out-of-frame junctions, or ambiguous translated residues. A V3J clonotype was defined by an identical inferred V gene, J gene, and CDR3 amino acid sequence. The percentage overlap between two repertoires was calculated by dividing the number of shared unique clonotypes by the size of the smaller repertoire. RTK rarefaction, the Chao1 estimator, and Recon v2.1 estimates of unobserved clonotypes were used to assess repertoire richness. Generation probabilities for all TCRbeta clonotypes obtained by the gDNA method from several donors were computed using OLGA. The immuneACCESS repertoire file appears here via TCRdb, limited to in-frame rearrangements. These files lack a portion of the clones; in checked studies, under half of the deficit traces to unresolved V genes, and the cause of the others is not known. That table is the source of V, J and clone size, and D and trimming were worked out from the DNA. The sample includes 2,500,000 or so clones, with 93% observed a single time. 0.36% of the sample comes from the top ten.

About this clone itself: What this receptor recognizes is not known. It has no much larger one-base neighbor in the sample; base qualities were not kept.

Broader findings and caveats from the paper: Rarefaction of sorted-subset datasets indicated incomplete sequencing despite the large sequencing depth. The small number of donors limited the genetic and exposure-history diversity represented. Based on pairwise subsampling, the degree of clonotype sharing among donors was expected to be affected by sequencing depth. Sampling was restricted to blood, and TCR repertoires in tissues likely differ from the TCR repertoires found in blood. Compared with non-shared clonotypes, clonotypes shared by all four sorted-subset donors had higher generation probabilities. Larger estimated clonotype richness was generally found for naive subsets than for memory subsets. When a handful of donors were compared, the shared fraction of clonotypes was about 5% for naive CD4, about 4% for naive CD8, 2.3% for memory CD4, and 0.35% to 0.5% for memory CD8.

Sequenced sample: naive CD4+ T cells from PBMCs. The cell subset or site tag for this specimen amounts to: CD45RA+ positively selected. The V and J segments used are TRBV5-6 and TRBJ1-1; a weak D assignment points to TRBD1 (6 bases agree). The receptor was derived from a man between 18 and 29 years old in good health. Some clones in this sample may be carry-over from other donors' samples. In nucleotide form, the sequence is TGTGCCAGCAGCTTGAGGGGGGCCGCTGAAGCTTTCTTT. Its protein product is CASSLRGAAEAFF.